Each of the 28 T cell receptor beta chains below was sequenced from the same sample in a study of Ad26.COV2.S vaccination and SARS-CoV-2 variants. Some clones are missing from TCRdb's copy, which holds only in-frame ones; the method was immunoSEQ multiplex PCR. The table shows more than 400,000 clones, with around 93% occurring only once. Treatment meaning: about 20 received Ad26.COV2.S at low or high dose, single or two shots; a few received placebo; per-sample allocation not given. It was on day 63 after the first vaccine or placebo injection that samples were taken. The sample consisted of peripheral blood, taken in a trial of Ad26.COV2.S vaccine versus placebo. The receptors were gathered from a person between 18 and 65 years old who received the Ad26.COV2.S COVID-19 vaccine or a placebo.

This clone has just one count. This chain joins TRBV24-1 and TRBJ1-5; 12 bases map to TRBD1. In germline, CDR1 is KGHDR, CDR2 SFDVKD. V lost 4 bases, J lost 4 bases, and 1 base stayed unmatched. The CDR3 spans 15 residues. The CDR3 is CATSEGQGANQPQHF. CDR3 DNA sequence: TGTGCCACCAGTGAGGGACAGGGGGCGAATCAGCCCCAGCATTTT.

This chain links TRBV6-2 or TRBV6-3 with TRBJ2-5, with 7 bases aligning to TRBD2. This CDR3 has 15 residues. Germline assignment: CDR1 MNHEY and CDR2 SVGEGT. V lost 3 bases, J lost 2 bases, and 6 bases stayed unmatched. The CDR3 DNA reads as TGTGCCAGCAGTTATGCTAGCGGACCTCAAGAGACCCAGTACTTC. Its translation: CASSYASGPQETQYF.

V is TRBV19 and J is TRBJ1-5, with TRBD1 identical over 8 bases. Germline V gene data show CDR1 as LNHDA and CDR2 as SQIVND (reference sequence). The CDR3 consists of 15 residues. V was pared by 8 bases and J by 1 base, with 7 bases of the junction left unmatched. The CDR3 protein is CASRLDRASNQPQHF. Written as DNA, the CDR3 is TGTGCCAGTCGCCTGGACAGGGCGAGCAATCAGCCCCAGCATTTT.

The chain couples TRBV6-2 or TRBV6-3 to TRBJ2-7, with 8 bases aligning to TRBD1. Germline CDR1 reads MNHEY; CDR2 reads SVGEGT. Trimming took 1 base from V and 5 from J; bases not matched to a gene: 19. This CDR3 contains 19 residues. The CDR3 region has the DNA TGTGCCAGCAGTTACTATCCCGGGACAGGTAGAATCAGAGAGAACGAGCAGTACTTC. As protein: CASSYYPGTGRIRENEQYF.

The rearrangement joins TRBV5-4 to TRBJ2-1, with TRBD1 as a possible D gene (6 bases). The V gene's germline CDR1 is SGHNT and CDR2 YYREEE (reference sequence). The CDR3 extends over 16 amino acids. Trimming shortened V by 3 bases and J by 8 bases, and 21 bases separated the two germline ends. The CDR3 loop is CASSWKSGTIRDEQFF. The CDR3 coding sequence is TGTGCCAGCAGCTGGAAATCAGGGACAATTCGCGATGAGCAGTTCTTC.

J is TRBJ2-1 and V is TRBV9; no definite D call. V was cut by 0 bases and J by 6 bases, with 13 bases left in between. This CDR3 has 15 residues. CDR1 SGDLS and CDR2 YYNGEE come from the germline V gene. CDR3 nucleotides: TGTGCCAGCAGCGTAGGAGAGATTGGTTCCAATGAGCAGTTCTTC. Its translation: CASSVGEIGSNEQFF.

The CDR3 bases are TGTGCCAGCAGTTTAGGGACAGGGGGCTTCTACGAGCAGTACTTC. It encodes CASSLGTGGFYEQYF. The chain carries TRBV28 and TRBJ2-7; 12 bases map to TRBD1. The CDR3 has 15 amino acids. V lost 2 bases, J lost 3 bases, and 2 bases stayed unmatched. CDR1 and CDR2 (germline): MDHEN, SYDVKM. Drawing the rest from reference TRBV28 and TRBJ2-7, the complete variable domain is DVKVTQSSRYLVKRTGEKVFLECVQDMDHENMFWYRQDPGLGLRLIYFSYDVKMKEKGDIPEGYSVSREKKERFSLILESASTNQTSMYLCASSLGTGGFYEQYFGPGTRLTVT.

The rearrangement links TRBV27 to TRBJ2-7; D may be TRBD2 (5 bases). CDR1 MNHEY and CDR2 SMNVEV come from the germline V gene (reference sequence). V dropped 2 bases and J dropped 2 bases, with 7 bases sitting between them. This CDR3 contains 13 residues. Here the CDR3 DNA reads TGTGCCAGCAGTTTACAGGAGGCCTACGAGCAGTACTTC. This codes for CASSLQEAYEQYF.

The chain carries TRBV6-6 and TRBJ1-1; D unclear. CDR1 is MNHNY and CDR2 is SVGAGI in the germline V gene (reference sequence). V was cut by 0 bases and J by 2 bases, with 7 bases left in between. The CDR3 spans 14 residues. The CDR3 sequence: CASSYSYSNTEAFF. CDR3 sequence (DNA): TGTGCCAGCAGTTACTCCTACAGTAACACTGAAGCTTTCTTT.

V and J are TRBV6-6 and TRBJ1-2, with no clear D. The V end lost 0 bases, the J end lost 8 bases, and 7 bases lay between the germline ends. Germline CDR1 reads MNHNY; CDR2 reads SVGAGI (reference sequence). This CDR3 contains 12 residues. The CDR3 sequence: CASSYSLGGYTF. In DNA form, the CDR3 reads TGTGCCAGCAGTTACTCACTGGGGGGCTACACCTTC.

This clone was recorded once. This sequence joins TRBV5-4 and TRBJ2-3; 9 nucleotides line up with TRBD1. V gave up 4 bases and J gave up 1 base; unmatched junction bases: 7. CDR1 is SGHNT, CDR2 YYREEE, per germline (reference sequence). This CDR3 has 16 amino acids. DNA for the CDR3: TGTGCCAGCAGCCCCCCCCGGACAGGGGGCACAGATACGCAGTATTTT. It is translated as CASSPPRTGGTDTQYF.

The chain is built from TRBV4-3 and TRBJ2-5, with a weak D call TRBD1 (5 bases). Trimming pared 2 bases from V and 0 bases from J, leaving 7 bases between. Germline V gives CDR1 LGHNA, CDR2 YSLEER. This CDR3 contains 14 residues. The CDR3 here is CASSQQGYQETQYF. As DNA, the CDR3 is TGCGCCAGCAGCCAACAGGGTTACCAAGAGACCCAGTACTTC.

V gene TRBV18 combines with J gene TRBJ2-1, with 7 bases matching TRBD1. With V trimmed by 11 bases and J by 0 bases, 16 bases remained unmatched. The CDR3 loop spans 17 amino acids. Germline values: CDR1 KGHSH, CDR2 LQKENI. CDR3: CAASPGQPYNSYNEQFF. In nucleotides, the CDR3 is TGTGCCGCGAGTCCGGGACAGCCTTATAACTCCTACAATGAGCAGTTCTTC.

The chain carries TRBV5-8 and TRBJ2-7; D possibly corresponds to TRBD1 (6 bases). V lost 4 bases to trimming and J lost 3 bases, with 17 bases between them. From germline, CDR1 is SGHTS and CDR2 YDEGEE. This CDR3 is 15 amino acids long. CDR3 sequence reads: CASSRGQRPFYEQYF. The CDR3 DNA is TGTGCCAGCAGCCGCGGACAGAGACCTTTCTACGAGCAGTACTTC.

The chain links TRBV4-1 to TRBJ2-2; D is unclear. Trimming removed 0 bases at V and 5 bases at J, with 4 bases between. CDR3 length: 13 amino acids. Looked up from germline, CDR1 is MGHRA and CDR2 is YSYEKL. CDR3 region: CASSQDLTGELFF. DNA of the CDR3: TGCGCCAGCAGCCAAGACTTAACCGGGGAGCTGTTTTTT.

The genes are TRBV19 and TRBJ2-1; D uncertain. V was shortened by 3 bases and J by 0 bases, with 24 bases between the two germline ends. The V gene's germline CDR1 is LNHDA and CDR2 SQIVND (reference sequence). The CDR3 runs to 20 residues. CDR3 residues: CASSIVSLDLPLSSYNEQFF. The CDR3 DNA is TGTGCCAGTAGTATCGTCTCCCTAGACCTTCCCCTGAGCTCCTACAATGAGCAGTTCTTC. Together with reference TRBV19 and TRBJ2-1, the CDR3 gives the full variable domain: DGGITQSPKYLFRKEGQNVTLSCEQNLNHDAMYWYRQDPGQGLRLIYYSQIVNDFQKGDIAEGYSVSREKKESFPLTVTSAQKNPTAFYLCASSIVSLDLPLSSYNEQFFGPGTRLTVL.

The rearrangement uses TRBV6-5 and TRBJ1-4, with TRBD1 identical over 9 bases. Per germline, CDR1 MNHEY and CDR2 SVGAGI. The V segment lost 2 bases and the J segment 8 bases; nucleotides outside the gene matches: 6. The CDR3 consists of 15 residues. DNA for the CDR3: TGTGCCAGCAGTTACCTGACAGGGGGGGGAGAAAAACTGTTTTTT. Amino acids: CASSYLTGGGEKLFF.

V usage is TRBV7-2 and J usage is TRBJ2-2; 11 nucleotides match TRBD2. Per germline, CDR1 SGHTA and CDR2 FQGNSA. This CDR3 is 16 amino acids long. The ends lost 4 bases at V and 2 bases at J; junction bases unmatched: 3. The CDR3 sequence is CASSSLAGVNTGELFF. CDR3 DNA: TGTGCCAGCAGCTCACTAGCGGGGGTAAACACCGGGGAGCTGTTTTTT.

The DNA of the CDR3 is TGTGCCAGCAGCTTTCCGACTAGCCCGCAGACCCAGTACTTC. Translated, it gives CASSFPTSPQTQYF. The chain recombines TRBV7-9 with TRBJ2-5, with 7 bases identical to TRBD2. The germline gives CDR1 SEHNR, CDR2 FQNEAQ (reference sequence). The CDR3 is 14 residues long. The J segment lost 6 bases and the V segment lost 3 bases, leaving 7 bases of the junction unmatched.

The chain links TRBV9 to TRBJ1-6; 7 bases are shared with TRBD1. Germline values: CDR1 SGDLS, CDR2 YYNGEE. The CDR3 runs 16 residues. The junction had 8 bases not matched to a gene; V was cut back by 4 bases and J by 4 bases. The CDR3 protein is CASSPRGQLYNSPLHF. CDR3 DNA sequence: TGTGCCAGCAGCCCGAGGGGGCAGCTATATAATTCACCCCTCCACTTT.

The DNA of the CDR3 is TGTGCGAGTAAAGGGACAGGGGGCACCACGTGGGAGACCCAGTACTTC. This sequence encodes CASKGTGGTTWETQYF. This rearrangement joins TRBV27 to TRBJ2-5; TRBD1 aligns across 12 bases. There are 16 residues in the CDR3. Germline V CDR1 and CDR2: MNHEY, SMNVEV (reference sequence).

This chain connects TRBV10-3 to TRBJ2-3; 7 bases agree with TRBD1. V shed 7 bases, J shed 6 bases, and the junction held 10 bases outside the gene matches. Germline values: CDR1 ENHRY, CDR2 SYGVKD. This CDR3 comprises 14 residues. CDR3: CAIMRQGRMDTQYF. The CDR3 DNA reads as TGTGCCATCATGAGACAGGGCCGGATGGATACGCAGTATTTT.

The CDR3 sequence is CASSLVGGGFVGETQYF. For the CDR3, the DNA is TGTGCCAGCAGTTTGGTCGGGGGGGGTTTCGTAGGGGAGACCCAGTACTTC. This sequence joins TRBV27 and TRBJ2-5; 8 bases align to TRBD2. From germline, CDR1 is MNHEY and CDR2 SMNVEV (reference sequence). CDR3 length: 17 residues. With V trimmed by 3 bases and J by 5 bases, 14 bases remained unmatched.

This clone was picked up one time. This sequence joins TRBV27 and TRBJ2-1; a weak D match, TRBD1 (6 bases). The CDR3 loop spans 15 amino acids. CDR1 MNHEY and CDR2 SMNVEV come from the germline V gene (reference sequence). The germline V and J ends were trimmed by 5 bases and 2 bases, with 13 bases remaining between them. DNA for the CDR3: TGTGCCAGCAGTCCGACAGGATCGACCTACAATGAGCAGTTCTTC. This translates into CASSPTGSTYNEQFF.

This clone was seen just once. The chain has TRBV4-3 and TRBJ2-5, with a weak D call TRBD2 (6 bases). CDR3 length: 14 amino acids. Trimming stripped 0 bases from V and 3 bases from J, with 8 bases between. Germline V gene lookup returns CDR1 LGHNA and CDR2 YSLEER. CDR3: CASSQDGGKETQYF. CDR3 DNA: TGCGCCAGCAGCCAAGATGGGGGGAAAGAGACCCAGTACTTC.

The chain links TRBV9 to TRBJ1-1; TRBD1 aligns across 9 bases. CDR1 is SGDLS, CDR2 YYNGEE, per germline. This CDR3 region has 14 residues. Trimming took 8 bases from V and 1 from J; bases not matched to a gene: 6. CDR3: CASSLGQGNTEAFF. CDR3 in DNA: TGTGCCAGTAGCTTGGGACAGGGGAACACTGAAGCTTTCTTT.

The J gene is TRBJ2-3, the V gene TRBV9; D is perhaps TRBD2 (7 bases). V was trimmed by 6 bases and J by 2 bases, leaving 25 bases between them. Looked up from germline, CDR1 is SGDLS and CDR2 is YYNGEE. The CDR3 is 18 residues long. The DNA for the CDR3 is TGTGCCAGCAATCGGGGGGCCAACGCATACAACACCACAGATACGCAGTATTTT. Translation gives CASNRGANAYNTTDTQYF.

The chain has TRBV3-1 (or the pseudogene TRBV3-2) and TRBJ1-2; D not certain. The germline V and J ends were trimmed by 0 bases and 4 bases, with 12 bases remaining between them. The CDR3 sequence is 15 residues long. The V gene's germline CDR1 is LGHDT and CDR2 YNNKEL (reference sequence). This CDR3 reads CASSQDWQNTYGYTF. Here the CDR3 DNA reads TGTGCCAGCAGCCAAGATTGGCAGAACACCTATGGCTACACCTTC.